This T cell receptor beta chain was sequenced in a study of cytomegalovirus exposure and HLA in healthy donors. A remark on this clone: Its antigen is currently unknown.

Germline lookup yields CDR1 SGHDN and CDR2 FVKESK. Trimming took 1 base from V and 6 from J; bases not matched to a gene: 2. This CDR3 spans 13 amino acids. The study, taken as a whole, reports: It has been reported that TCR beta sequences accurately predicted the HLA-A and HLA-B alleles of most subjects. Most TCR beta V segments were productive about 90% or about 30% of the time in an earlier analysis. Among the CMV-associated chains, three were confirmed in vitro as specific for CMV antigens.

Among the donors, all were healthy bone marrow donors. This PCR relied on a set of 60 Vbeta primers and 13 Jbeta primers. Measured with immunoSEQ multiplex PCR; TCRdb has only the in-frame clones, and not every one. The repertoire includes some 140,000 clones, 73% of them detected once, and roughly 1.3% sits in the top ten. Sequenced: PBMCs. This receptor was identified in a woman aged 40 to 50 in good health and CMV-seronegative. The gene calls are TRBV14 and TRBJ2-7; 8 positions match TRBD1. In DNA, the CDR3 is TGTGCCAGCAGCCAAGTGACAGGGGTCGAGCAGTACGTC. This gives the protein CASSQVTGVEQYV.